This T cell receptor (beta chain) stems from a study of blood T cell repertoires in COVID-19. V lost 3 bases to trimming and J lost 8 bases, with 11 bases between them. The CDR3 has 14 residues. Germline V gene data show CDR1 as LNHDA and CDR2 as SQIVND (reference sequence). Method: immunoSEQ multiplex PCR; TCRdb's copy keeps in-frame clones and lacks some. The sample has about 160,000 clones, approximately 86% seen once. This TCR came from a man between 45 and 60 years old with active or convalescent COVID-19. The gene calls are TRBV19 and TRBJ1-6; D perhaps matches TRBD1 (6 bases). The source material was peripheral blood. The CDR3 loop reads CASSIRQVDSPLHF. The CDR3 nucleotides are TGTGCCAGTAGTATTCGACAGGTAGATTCACCCCTCCACTTT.